The rows below give T cell receptor beta chains drawn from one sample of a study of response to subunit inactivated influenza vaccine. TCRdb independently ran MiXCR on the RT-PCR reads; one entry per CDR3 protein. The data show a few hundred thousand distinct CDR3 sequences, with 10% to 15% seen just once and approximately 7.8% held by the top ten. This specimen was non-naive T cells sorted from PBMCs, taken 14 days before vaccination. All receptors come from a man in his forties or fifties who received an inactivated influenza vaccine. The CDR3 runs from the conserved cysteine through the conserved F or W. Each record gives: D gene, J gene, V gene, CDR3 protein. D genes are given only for firm matches.

NA TRBJ2-7 TRBV20-1 CSALGEVFRQNEQYF
NA TRBJ1-5 TRBV28 CASSSGSSNQPQHF
TRBD1 TRBJ2-7 TRBV20-1 CSANGGQAYEQYF
NA TRBJ2-5 TRBV14 CASSPVRGRYQETQYF
TRBD2 TRBJ2-2 TRBV10-2 CASSDPSGGASGELFF
TRBD2 TRBJ2-7 TRBV11-2 CASSPLAGVTTGEQYF
NA TRBJ1-2 TRBV7-8 CASSLIVRGDAGYTF
NA TRBJ2-2 TRBV4-1 CASSRVPTEELFF
NA TRBJ2-2 TRBV9 CASSVEGWTGELFF
NA TRBJ2-1 TRBV27 CASSLLSGGDEQFF
NA TRBJ2-7 TRBV6-1 CASTLDPLGEQYF
NA TRBJ1-5 TRBV7-2 CASSLGANTGQPQHF
NA TRBJ2-5 TRBV15 CATSRGGLPTQYF
NA TRBJ2-1 TRBV7-2 CASSLVSIQGGYNEQFF
NA TRBJ2-1 TRBV20-1 CSAKRAYNEQFF